These 16 T cell receptor beta chains originate from one sample sequenced in a study of T-cell memory formation after mild COVID-19. TCRdb passed the 5' RACE reads through MiXCR, listing each CDR3 protein once. The sample gives hundreds of thousands of distinct CDR3 sequences, roughly 16% of which show up once; approximately 25% is in the top ten. The sequenced material came from PBMCs or a T cell subset sorted from them (not recorded which). These receptors were obtained from a man aged 18 to 35 who had mild COVID-19 (a few samples of this study predate the infection). Cell type and time point are not known.

The gene calls are TRBV12-3 or TRBV12-4 and TRBJ2-1; D may correspond to TRBD1 or TRBD2 (5 bases each). V was clipped by 2 bases and J by 4 bases, with 15 bases between them. CDR3 length equals 16 residues. CDR3 in amino acids: CASSLLRAGPYNEQFF. DNA for the CDR3: TGTGCCAGCAGTTTACTGAGGGCAGGGCCTTACAATGAGCAGTTCTTC.

This clonotype showed up just a few times. The rearrangement joins TRBV9 to TRBJ2-5; D may match TRBD1 or TRBD2 (7 bases each). V lost 0 bases and J lost 5, with 14 bases in between. CDR1 and CDR2 from the germline V gene are SGDLS and YYNGEE. CDR3 length: 15 amino acids. The CDR3 bases are TGTGCCAGCAGCGTAGAGGGGAGGGGGCCTGAGACCCAGTACTTC. This gives the protein CASSVEGRGPETQYF.

This clonotype has just a few counts. The chain couples TRBV29-1 to TRBJ2-3, with 9 bases lining up with TRBD1. There are 15 residues in the CDR3. In germline, CDR1 is SQVTM, CDR2 ANQGSEA. Unmatched junction bases numbered 7, after V lost 6 bases and J lost 0 bases. CDR3 nucleotide sequence: TGCAGCGTAGGAACAGGGGGCCGGAGCACAGATACGCAGTATTTT. As protein: CSVGTGGRSTDTQYF.

This chain connects TRBV20-1 to TRBJ2-7, with 8 bases aligning to TRBD2. Germline CDR1 is DFQATT and CDR2 is SNEGSKA (reference sequence). The trim removed 5 bases at V and 6 bases at J, leaving 12 bases unmatched. The CDR3 has 14 amino acids. CDR3 bases: TGCAGTGCTCACCAAGGTCGGGGGGGCCCCGAGCAGTACGTC. Amino acid sequence: CSAHQGRGGPEQYV.

V usage is TRBV11-2 and J usage is TRBJ2-7; TRBD1 agrees at 9 bases. The CDR3 loop spans 14 amino acids. V shed 3 bases and J 7 bases; nucleotides not matched to a gene: 7. The germline V gene has CDR1 SGHAT and CDR2 FQNNGV. CDR3 sequence (DNA): TGTGCCAGCAGCTTCGGGACAGGGTGGTCTGAGCAGTACTTC. This codes for CASSFGTGWSEQYF.

This clonotype was observed a few times. V gene TRBV27 combines with J gene TRBJ1-1; the D gene is possibly TRBD1 (5 bases). Germline CDR1 is MNHEY and CDR2 is SMNVEV (reference sequence). The CDR3 spans 18 residues. V dropped 2 bases and J dropped 8 bases, with 27 bases sitting between them. The CDR3 DNA sequence: TGTGCCAGCAGTTTAACTCAAGGGGCTGGGCTGGTAAACAAGGAAGCTTTCTTT. This codes for CASSLTQGAGLVNKEAFF.

This clonotype was counted between two and nine times. V is TRBV6-4 and J is TRBJ2-2; no definite D call. The CDR3 is made up of 14 amino acids. CDR1 MRHNA and CDR2 SNTAGT come from the germline V gene. Trimming removed 2 bases at V and 4 bases at J, with 8 bases between. The CDR3 is CASSDDPITGELFF. For the CDR3, the DNA is TGTGCCAGCAGTGACGACCCTATCACCGGGGAGCTGTTTTTT.

This clonotype has a count of ten or more. The V gene is TRBV4-3, the J gene TRBJ1-6; 8 positions match TRBD1. CDR1 is LGHNA, CDR2 YSLEER, per germline. After removal of 5 bases from V and 6 bases from J, the junction contained 6 bases not matched to a gene. The CDR3 is 15 amino acids. The CDR3 DNA is TGCGCCAGCAGCTACGGACAGGGAACTAATTCACCCCTCCACTTT. It translates to CASSYGQGTNSPLHF.

The chain carries TRBV24-1 and TRBJ1-1, with 9 bases matching TRBD1. The V segment lost 4 bases and the J segment 8 bases; nucleotides outside the gene matches: 4. The length of the CDR3 is 13 residues. From germline, CDR1 is KGHDR and CDR2 SFDVKD. CDR3 sequence: CATSDRQGGEAFF. The CDR3 nucleotides are TGTGCCACCAGTGACCGACAGGGGGGGGAAGCTTTCTTT.

This rearrangement joins TRBV20-1 to TRBJ2-5; 8 bases are a match to TRBD2. V lost 5 bases and J lost 1; bases outside the gene matches: 6. This CDR3 comprises 14 residues. Germline V lookup: CDR1 DFQATT, CDR2 SNEGSKA (reference sequence). The CDR3 spells CSASTGTSQETQYF. DNA for the CDR3: TGCAGTGCTTCGACCGGGACTAGCCAAGAGACCCAGTACTTC.

The chain carries TRBV29-1 and TRBJ2-5; 8 bases align to TRBD2. This CDR3 comprises 17 residues. V lost 5 bases to trimming and J lost 1 base; unmatched junction nucleotides: 15. Looked up from germline, CDR1 is SQVTM and CDR2 is ANQGSEA. CDR3 DNA sequence: TGCAGCGTTAGTTCCAAAGTGGTAGCGGGGTTCCAAGAGACCCAGTACTTC. It encodes CSVSSKVVAGFQETQYF.

The rearrangement joins TRBV4-3 to TRBJ1-1; no firm D call. The CDR3 has 13 amino acids. Trimming removed 0 bases from V and 4 bases from J, with 6 bases in between. Germline CDR1 is LGHNA and CDR2 is YSLEER. CDR3 in amino acids: CASSQDWGTEAFF. In DNA, the CDR3 is TGCGCCAGCAGCCAAGATTGGGGCACTGAAGCTTTCTTT.

This chain connects TRBV4-3 to TRBJ2-3, with TRBD2 matching 12 bases. Germline CDR1 is LGHNA and CDR2 is YSLEER. J gave up 7 bases and V 0 bases, and 11 bases lay outside the gene matches. This CDR3 is built from 18 residues. CDR3 nucleotide sequence: TGCGCCAGCAGCCAAGAGTACTCTAGCGGGGGGGCCTCGAATACGCAGTATTTT. Translation gives CASSQEYSSGGASNTQYF.

This clonotype has a count of ten or more. The V gene is TRBV7-2, the J gene TRBJ2-3; the D gene could be TRBD1 or TRBD2 (5 bases each). V lost 0 bases and J lost 3, with 10 bases in between. The germline V gene encodes CDR1 SGHTA and CDR2 FQGNSA. The CDR3 loop spans 15 amino acids. The CDR3 here is CASSLAGGRTDTQYF. DNA for the CDR3: TGTGCCAGCAGCTTAGCTGGGGGAAGGACAGATACGCAGTATTTT.

This clonotype was seen many times. The V and J genes are TRBV5-1 and TRBJ1-1; D is possibly TRBD1 (6 bases). The CDR3 contains 15 residues. Germline CDR1 reads SGHRS; CDR2 reads YFSETQ. The V end lost 2 bases, the J end lost 4 bases, and 15 bases lay between the germline ends. This CDR3 reads CASSFPPTGCTEAFF. For the CDR3, the DNA is TGCGCCAGCAGCTTTCCTCCTACAGGGTGCACTGAAGCTTTCTTT. The whole variable domain, remainder taken from reference TRBV5-1 and TRBJ1-1, is KAGVTQTPRYLIKTRGQQVTLSCSPISGHRSVSWYQQTPGQGLQFLFEYFSETQRNKGNFPGRFSGRQFSNSRSEMNVSTLELGDSALYLCASSFPPTGCTEAFFGQGTRLTVV.

In its sample, this clonotype was seen a few times. The rearrangement links TRBV27 to TRBJ1-6, with D uncertain. Germline CDR1 is MNHEY and CDR2 is SMNVEV (reference sequence). V was trimmed by 8 bases and J by 0 bases, leaving 11 bases between them. CDR3 length: 15 residues. CDR3 sequence (DNA): TGTGCCAGCCAATGGAGGAGCTCCTATAATTCACCCCTCCACTTT. This encodes CASQWRSSYNSPLHF.